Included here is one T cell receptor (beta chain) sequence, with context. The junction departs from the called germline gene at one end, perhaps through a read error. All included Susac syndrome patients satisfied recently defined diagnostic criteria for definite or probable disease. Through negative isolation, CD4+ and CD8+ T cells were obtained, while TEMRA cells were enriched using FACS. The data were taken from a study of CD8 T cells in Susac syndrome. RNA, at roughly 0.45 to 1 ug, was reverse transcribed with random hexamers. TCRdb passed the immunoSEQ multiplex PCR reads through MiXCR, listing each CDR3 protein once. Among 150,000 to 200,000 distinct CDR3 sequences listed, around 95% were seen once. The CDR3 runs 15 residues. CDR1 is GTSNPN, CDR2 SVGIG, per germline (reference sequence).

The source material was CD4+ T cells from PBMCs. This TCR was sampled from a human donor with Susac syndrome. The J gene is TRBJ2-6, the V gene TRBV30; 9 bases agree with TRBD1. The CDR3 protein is CAWTGVKAGANVLTF. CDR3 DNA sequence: TGTGCGTGGACAGGGGTCAAAGCTGGGGCCAACGTCCTGACTTTC.